These 28 T cell receptor beta chains share one sample of origin, sequenced in a study of cytomegalovirus exposure and HLA in healthy donors. PCR was performed using 60 Vbeta and 13 Jbeta primers. Sequencing was performed with immunoSEQ multiplex PCR; in TCRdb, only in-frame clones are kept and a portion is missing. The sample has some 190,000 clones, 8.5% to 10% seen once. Material: PBMCs. Receptors were obtained from a woman in her twenties or thirties in good health and CMV-seropositive.

This clone was picked up a small number of times. CDR3 DNA: TGTGCCAGCAGTTCAGGGTCCACTAATGAAAAACTGTTTTTT. The encoded protein is CASSSGSTNEKLFF. The V call is TRBV7-9, the J call TRBJ1-4, with D perhaps TRBD1 (5 bases). Germline V gives CDR1 SEHNR, CDR2 FQNEAQ (reference sequence). Trimming left V 6 bases short and J 2 bases short, with 10 bases between. The CDR3 runs to 14 residues. The complete variable domain, with remaining parts taken from reference TRBV7-9 and TRBJ1-4, reads DTGVSQNPRHKITKRGQNVTFRCDPISEHNRLYWYRQTLGQGPEFLTYFQNEAQLEKSRLLSDRFSAERPKGSFSTLEIQRTEQGDSAMYLCASSSGSTNEKLFFGSGTQLSVL.

The chain links TRBV11-3 to TRBJ2-1; D gene ambiguous. V lost 4 bases to trimming and J lost 4 bases, with 8 bases between them. In germline, CDR1 is SGHNT, CDR2 YENEEA. This CDR3 comprises 13 residues. The CDR3 loop is CASSYRGYNEQFF. As DNA, the CDR3 is TGTGCCAGCAGCTATAGAGGATACAATGAGCAGTTCTTC.

This clone turned up a few times. Different DNA sequences within this sample yield the same CDR3. The CDR3 DNA follows: TGCGCCAGCAGCTTGCCGGGAACAGGGGGCTTTTTGTATGAGCAGTACTTC. It is translated as CASSLPGTGGFLYEQYF. The genes are TRBV5-1 and TRBJ2-7; 9 nucleotides line up with TRBD1. This CDR3 has 17 amino acids. CDR1 and CDR2 from the germline V gene are SGHRS and YFSETQ. With V trimmed by 1 base and J by 7 bases, 15 bases remained unmatched.

The chain links TRBV11-2 to TRBJ2-6; the match to TRBD1 covers 9 bases. The germline CDR1 and CDR2 sequences are SGHAT and FQNNGV. V gave up 10 bases and J gave up 0 bases; unmatched junction bases: 7. The CDR3 is made up of 16 amino acids. The CDR3 here is CATRDRANSGANVLTF. The CDR3 nucleotides are TGTGCCACCCGGGACAGGGCCAACTCTGGGGCCAACGTCCTGACTTTC.

This rearrangement joins TRBV19 to TRBJ1-4, with TRBD1 matching 9 bases. There are 17 residues in the CDR3. CDR1 LNHDA and CDR2 SQIVND come from the germline V gene (reference sequence). V lost 4 bases and J lost 4; bases outside the gene matches: 10. CDR3 in amino acids: CASSTSRDRADNEKLFF. CDR3 coding DNA: TGTGCCAGTAGTACGTCCCGGGACAGGGCGGATAATGAAAAACTGTTTTTT.

In its sample, this clone was seen many times. The rearrangement uses TRBV5-1 and TRBJ2-5, with 12 bases fitting TRBD2. V lost 4 bases and J lost 1; bases outside the gene matches: 5. The CDR3 runs 16 residues. The V gene's germline CDR1 is SGHRS and CDR2 YFSETQ. The CDR3 spells CASSPSSGRAQETQYF. The CDR3 nucleotides read TGCGCCAGCAGCCCCTCTAGCGGGAGGGCCCAAGAGACCCAGTACTTC.

This clone has more than one count but fewer than ten. The chain is built from TRBV5-1 and TRBJ2-2, with a possible D match to TRBD2 (5 bases). V dropped 2 bases and J dropped 1 base, with 9 bases sitting between them. The CDR3 covers 15 residues. Per the germline V gene, CDR1 is SGHRS and CDR2 is YFSETQ. CDR3 nucleotide sequence: TGCGCCAGCAGCTTTAGCGCGGGGAACACCGGGGAGCTGTTTTTT. This translates into CASSFSAGNTGELFF.

The J gene is TRBJ2-7, the V gene TRBV11-2; weak D call: TRBD2 (6 bases). The CDR3 sequence is 15 residues long. In germline, CDR1 is SGHAT, CDR2 FQNNGV. Trimming took 2 bases from V and 2 from J, leaving 13 bases between them. The CDR3 protein is CASSLRIAVAYEQYF. The CDR3 bases are TGTGCCAGCAGCTTACGGATAGCGGTTGCCTACGAGCAGTACTTC.

This rearrangement joins TRBV29-1 to TRBJ2-2; 14 bases agree with TRBD2. The germline CDR1 and CDR2 sequences are SQVTM and ANQGSEA. The CDR3 is made up of 16 amino acids. CDR3 sequence: CRPEGTSGRFTGELFF. The CDR3 DNA sequence: TGCAGACCGGAAGGGACTAGCGGGAGATTTACCGGGGAGCTGTTTTTT.

This clone was seen a few times. This chain uses TRBV6-1 with TRBJ2-3, with TRBD2 matching 7 bases. Germline CDR1 MNHNS, CDR2 SASEGT. The V segment lost 4 bases and the J segment 0 bases; nucleotides outside the gene matches: 4. The CDR3 contains 15 residues. In DNA, the CDR3 is TGTGCCAGCAGTGGCCCTAGCGGAAGCACAGATACGCAGTATTTT. Amino acid sequence: CASSGPSGSTDTQYF.

This clone was counted only a few times. The rearrangement joins TRBV5-4 to TRBJ1-4, with 9 bases identical to TRBD1. The germline V gene encodes CDR1 SGHNT and CDR2 YYREEE (reference sequence). Trimming removed 3 bases from V and 8 bases from J; junction bases left unmatched: 11. The length of the CDR3 is 16 residues. The CDR3: CASSSPTGTGREKLFF. The CDR3 DNA follows: TGTGCCAGCAGCTCACCCACTGGGACAGGGAGAGAAAAACTGTTTTTT.

This clone was seen a few times. The V gene is TRBV5-1, the J gene TRBJ2-5; weak D call: TRBD2 (6 bases). The V end was cut by 1 base, the J end by 2 bases, with 12 bases between. The V gene's germline CDR1 is SGHRS and CDR2 YFSETQ. This CDR3 has 15 residues. The CDR3 protein is CASSLRGGNQETQYF. CDR3 coding DNA: TGCGCCAGCAGCTTGAGGGGCGGGAATCAAGAGACCCAGTACTTC.

This clone occurred a few times. This sample includes further DNA sequences coding for the same CDR3. V usage is TRBV6-5 and J usage is TRBJ1-5; D is uncertain. CDR3 size: 15 residues. V shed 0 bases and J shed 3 bases, with 9 bases lying between them. Germline assignment: CDR1 MNHEY and CDR2 SVGAGI. As DNA, the CDR3 is TGTGCCAGCAGTTACTCAGGAGGGAACAATCAGCCCCAGCATTTT. Amino acids: CASSYSGGNNQPQHF.

This rearrangement joins TRBV29-1 to TRBJ2-7; TRBD2 matches at 16 bases. The length of the CDR3 is 15 residues. V dropped 4 bases and J dropped 7; count of bases not matched to a gene: 7. CDR1 and CDR2 from the germline V gene are SQVTM and ANQGSEA. CDR3 residues: CSVVGLAGGLGEQYF. DNA of the CDR3: TGCAGCGTTGTGGGACTAGCGGGAGGGCTTGGTGAGCAGTACTTC.

This sequence joins TRBV4-1 and TRBJ2-7, with 8 bases identical to TRBD1. J gave up 6 bases and V 0 bases, and 1 base lay outside the gene matches. CDR3 length: 13 residues. CDR1 MGHRA and CDR2 YSYEKL come from the germline V gene. CDR3 sequence reads: CASSQDGTGEQYF. DNA of the CDR3: TGCGCCAGCAGCCAAGATGGGACAGGCGAGCAGTACTTC.

The gene calls are TRBV19 and TRBJ1-5, with D possibly TRBD1 on 5 matching bases. The V and J ends lost 3 bases and 1 base respectively, with 10 bases between them. The germline V gene has CDR1 LNHDA and CDR2 SQIVND (reference sequence). CDR3 length: 15 residues. The CDR3 loop is CASSIRQPSNQPQHF. The CDR3 nucleotides read TGTGCCAGTAGTATCCGACAGCCCAGCAATCAGCCCCAGCATTTT.

The chain has TRBV11-2 and TRBJ1-4; TRBD1 is a possible D gene (6 bases). The V gene lost 1 base and the J gene lost 6 bases, with 9 bases spanning the gap. Germline-derived CDR1 and CDR2 are SGHAT and FQNNGV. There are 14 residues in the CDR3. The CDR3 is CASSLAGAYEKLFF. In DNA form, the CDR3 reads TGTGCCAGCAGCTTAGCAGGGGCATATGAAAAACTGTTTTTT.

V and J are TRBV5-1 and TRBJ2-1; no firm D call. Germline V gene data show CDR1 as SGHRS and CDR2 as YFSETQ. The CDR3 spans 13 residues. V lost 0 bases to trimming and J lost 9 bases, with 10 bases between them. CDR3 residues: CASSLAVDGEQFF. The DNA of the CDR3 is TGCGCCAGCAGCTTGGCGGTAGATGGTGAGCAGTTCTTC.

This rearrangement joins TRBV11-1 to TRBJ2-7; 10 nucleotides match TRBD2. Germline CDR1 reads SGHAT; CDR2 reads FQDESV (reference sequence). The CDR3 covers 15 residues. Unmatched junction bases numbered 4, after V lost 5 bases and J lost 0 bases. The CDR3 DNA follows: TGTGCCAGCAGCCGAAGCGGGAGGGCCTCCTACGAGCAGTACTTC. Translating gives CASSRSGRASYEQYF.

The V gene is TRBV27, the J gene TRBJ2-7; TRBD1 matches 10 bases. The CDR3 length is 13 residues. Looked up from germline, CDR1 is MNHEY and CDR2 is SMNVEV (reference sequence). With V trimmed by 8 bases and J by 0 bases, 1 base remained unmatched. The CDR3 bases are TGTGCCAGCCGACAGGGGGCCTCCTACGAGCAGTACTTC. Its protein is CASRQGASYEQYF.

The sample holds a few counts of this clone. CDR3 loop: CASSFAGERNQPQHF. CDR3 bases: TGCGCCAGCAGCTTCGCTGGGGAGAGGAATCAGCCCCAGCATTTT. The chain uses TRBV5-1 and TRBJ1-5; D is unresolved. V shed 2 bases and J shed 4 bases, with 13 bases lying between them. The germline CDR1 and CDR2 sequences are SGHRS and YFSETQ. This CDR3 is built from 15 residues.

The table lists this clone with a few counts. This chain links TRBV5-1 with TRBJ2-7; tentatively, D is TRBD2 (5 bases). The CDR3 length is 14 residues. The germline V and J ends were trimmed by 4 bases and 4 bases, with 15 bases remaining between them. Germline CDR1 reads SGHRS; CDR2 reads YFSETQ. For the CDR3, the DNA is TGCGCCAGCAGCCATAGGGAGCCCGGGTACGAGCAGTACTTC. This encodes CASSHREPGYEQYF.

This clone was picked up a small number of times. This chain connects TRBV15 to TRBJ2-7, with 7 nucleotides matching TRBD2. The V gene's germline CDR1 is LNHNV and CDR2 YYDKDF (reference sequence). The length of the CDR3 is 13 residues. Losses at the gene ends were 11 bases for V and 0 bases for J; bases not matched to a gene: 7. As DNA, the CDR3 is TGTGCCGCGGGGGAGGGCTCCTCCTACGAGCAGTACTTC. This encodes CAAGEGSSYEQYF.

This chain links TRBV5-1 with TRBJ1-2; TRBD1 matches 8 bases. Trimming cost V 3 bases and J 6 bases; bases outside gene matches: 10. Germline V gene lookup returns CDR1 SGHRS and CDR2 YFSETQ. The CDR3 is made up of 15 amino acids. CDR3 DNA: TGCGCCAGCAGCTCCGGGACAGGATCGTCTAATGGCTACACCTTC. Its translation is CASSSGTGSSNGYTF.

The rearrangement joins TRBV2 to TRBJ2-2, with D maybe TRBD2 (5 bases). The CDR3 covers 15 residues. Germline values: CDR1 SNHLY, CDR2 FYNNEI. The V and J ends lost 7 bases and 6 bases respectively, with 18 bases between them. DNA for the CDR3: TGTGCCAGCATCGGTCGGCGGGCCGCCGCCGGGGAGCTGTTTTTT. Translation: CASIGRRAAAGELFF.

The chain links TRBV6-5 to TRBJ2-7, with TRBD2 matching over 8 bases. Germline CDR1 and CDR2: MNHEY and SVGAGI. V shed 5 bases, J shed 12 bases, and the junction held 6 bases outside the gene matches. CDR3 size: 11 residues. In nucleotides, the CDR3 is TGTGCCAGCAGTGGGGGACTAGAGAGGTACTTC. As protein: CASSGGLERYF.

The chain recombines TRBV2 with TRBJ1-1; D is unclear. Germline V lookup: CDR1 SNHLY, CDR2 FYNNEI. Trimming cost V 3 bases and J 0 bases, with 5 bases left between them. The CDR3 has 13 amino acids. This chain's CDR3 is CASSEGMNTEAFF. The CDR3 nucleotides are TGTGCCAGCAGTGAGGGCATGAACACTGAAGCTTTCTTT. Complete variable domain (other parts from reference TRBV2 and TRBJ1-1): EPEVTQTPSHQVTQMGQEVILRCVPISNHLYFYWYRQILGQKVEFLVSFYNNEISEKSEIFDDQFSVERPDGSNFTLKIRSTKLEDSAMYFCASSEGMNTEAFFGQGTRLTVV.

The chain employs TRBV10-1 and TRBJ2-4; 16 bases map to TRBD2. Germline-derived CDR1 and CDR2 are WNHNN and SYGVQD (reference sequence). There are 16 residues in the CDR3. Trimming cost V 6 bases and J 6 bases; bases outside gene matches: 5. Written as DNA, the CDR3 is TGCGCCAGCAGGGGACTAGCGGGAGGGCCTGGAAACATTCAGTACTTC. It codes for CASRGLAGGPGNIQYF.